These 31 T cell receptor beta chains were all obtained from the same sample, sequenced in a study of T cell repertoires in cytomegalovirus infection. TCRdb redid the calling of the reads with MiXCR, one entry per CDR3 protein. The sample has under 600,000 distinct CDR3 sequences; about 17% are singletons. Sequencing input: CD8+ T cells from PBMCs. These receptors were obtained from a human donor in good health (CMV status not recorded). Some clones in this sample may be carry-over from other donors' samples.

This clonotype was seen at least ten times. The chain joins TRBV7-8 to TRBJ2-3; the D gene is possibly TRBD2 (6 bases). The germline gives CDR1 SGHVS, CDR2 FQNEAQ. V lost 6 bases and J 2 bases, leaving 21 bases between the germline ends. This CDR3 spans 17 amino acids. The CDR3: CASRPRLGGTYTDTQYF. Written as DNA, the CDR3 is TGTGCCAGCAGGCCACGACTGGGCGGGACTTACACAGATACGCAGTATTTT.

A few counts support this clonotype. The V and J genes are TRBV15 and TRBJ1-1; D gene uncertain. CDR1 and CDR2 from the germline V gene are LNHNV and YYDKDF (reference sequence). The CDR3 is made up of 13 amino acids. Trimming left V 0 bases short and J 9 bases short, with 11 bases between. Here the CDR3 DNA reads TGTGCCACCAGCAGAGACGTAAAGCTGAAAGCTTTCTTT. Its translation is CATSRDVKLKAFF.

This clonotype was recorded at least ten times. V and J are TRBV4-2 and TRBJ2-2, with D tentatively TRBD2 (6 bases). The CDR3 has 16 amino acids. The V end was cut by 2 bases, the J end by 4 bases, with 14 bases between. Germline CDR1 and CDR2: LGHNA and YNFKEQ. The CDR3 bases are TGTGCCAGCAGCCAATTGAGCGGGCCTTCCACCGGGGAGCTGTTTTTT. Translated, it gives CASSQLSGPSTGELFF.

This clonotype was seen at least ten times. The chain uses TRBV7-9 and TRBJ2-5; TRBD2 is a possible D gene (6 bases). Trimming removed 7 bases at V and 2 bases at J, with 17 bases between. The CDR3 loop spans 15 amino acids. Germline-derived CDR1 and CDR2 are SEHNR and FQNEAQ (reference sequence). DNA of the CDR3: TGTGCCAGCACCGGAGGGTATGCGGGGCAAGAGACCCAGTACTTC. This codes for CASTGGYAGQETQYF.

V and J are TRBV5-1 and TRBJ2-5; 7 nucleotides agree with TRBD1. V shed 4 bases, J shed 9 bases, and the junction held 12 bases outside the gene matches. Germline V lookup: CDR1 SGHRS, CDR2 YFSETQ. This CDR3 contains 14 residues. The CDR3 is CASSLSGTDAAQYF. In nucleotides, the CDR3 is TGCGCCAGCAGCCTCTCCGGGACAGACGCGGCCCAGTACTTC.

This clonotype has at least ten counts. The chain combines TRBV28 with TRBJ2-5; D is ambiguous. The CDR3 has 13 residues. The germline gives CDR1 MDHEN, CDR2 SYDVKM. V gave up 6 bases and J gave up 5 bases, with 13 bases separating them. CDR3 amino acids: CASSDFELETQYF. In DNA, the CDR3 is TGTGCCAGCAGCGACTTCGAGTTGGAGACCCAGTACTTC. Supplemented by reference TRBV28 and TRBJ2-5, the full variable domain reads DVKVTQSSRYLVKRTGEKVFLECVQDMDHENMFWYRQDPGLGLRLIYFSYDVKMKEKGDIPEGYSVSREKKERFSLILESASTNQTSMYLCASSDFELETQYFGPGTRLLVL.

The sample holds many counts of this clonotype. The chain uses TRBV6-1 and TRBJ2-7; 8 nucleotides agree with TRBD1. The CDR3 is 16 residues long. The V gene end was trimmed by 1 base and the J gene end by 0 bases; junction bases not matched to a gene: 5. Germline assignment: CDR1 MNHNS and CDR2 SASEGT. The CDR3 DNA reads TGTGCCAGCAGTGAAGGCGGGGACAGGCTCTCCTACGAGCAGTACTTC. It specifies CASSEGGDRLSYEQYF.

This clonotype was recorded many times. The chain joins TRBV7-3 to TRBJ1-2; 8 bases map to TRBD1. Germline-derived CDR1 and CDR2 are SGHTA and FQGTGA. This CDR3 is built from 15 residues. The V and J ends lost 4 bases and 3 bases, in that order; junction bases with no gene match: 7. The CDR3 sequence is CASSSGQGNDYGYTF. CDR3 DNA: TGTGCCAGCAGCTCCGGACAGGGCAACGACTATGGCTACACCTTC. Variable domain in full (rest from reference TRBV7-3 and TRBJ1-2): GAGVSQTPSNKVTEKGKYVELRCDPISGHTALYWYRQSLGQGPEFLIYFQGTGAADDSGLPNDRFFAVRPEGSVSTLKIQRTERGDSAVYLCASSSGQGNDYGYTFGSGTRLTVV.

V usage is TRBV7-3 and J usage is TRBJ2-2, with D hard to call. CDR3 length: 14 amino acids. Trimming left V 4 bases short and J 5 bases short, with 11 bases between. CDR1 and CDR2 from the germline V gene are SGHTA and FQGTGA. The CDR3 loop is CASSYKPVTGELFF. The DNA of the CDR3 is TGTGCCAGCAGCTACAAACCCGTAACCGGGGAGCTGTTTTTT.

Comment on this clonotype: Given the absence of the conserved phenylalanine or tryptophan at the CDR3 end, a read error is likely. The limits of the CDR3 on the DNA are not certain, so only TCRdb's listed CDR3 is given. This chain links TRBV7-8 with TRBJ2-7; the tabulated D call, TRBD1, remains unverified against the DNA. Germline V gene lookup returns CDR1 SGHVS and CDR2 FQNEAQ. The CDR3 spans 14 residues, counting both ends. The CDR3 loop reads CASSWDTHGDETYL.

This clonotype was seen repeatedly, ten times or more. The CDR3 is CASTIGAGAYEGQYF. CDR3 DNA sequence: TGTGCCAGCACCATAGGGGCAGGAGCCTACGAAGGGCAGTACTTC. The V and J genes are TRBV6-2 or TRBV6-3 and TRBJ2-7, with a possible D match to TRBD1 (5 bases). V dropped 7 bases and J dropped 9 bases, with 25 bases sitting between them. Germline CDR1 is MNHEY and CDR2 is SVGEGT. CDR3 length equals 15 residues.

About this clonotype: Just one base apart from a much larger clone, this may be a read error. The chain links TRBV6-1 to TRBJ2-3; TRBD1 or TRBD2 may be the D gene (5 bases each). The CDR3 runs to 15 residues. CDR1 is MNHNS and CDR2 is SASEGT in the germline V gene. CDR3 residues: CASSGAALETDKQYF. The CDR3 nucleotides read TGTGCCAGCAGTGGAGCGGCTCTGGAGACAGATAAGCAGTATTTT.

This clonotype was counted at least ten times. The rearrangement uses TRBV11-3 and TRBJ2-3; 11 bases line up with TRBD2. This CDR3 spans 18 amino acids. Trimming cost V 3 bases and J 4 bases; bases outside gene matches: 12. Germline CDR1 SGHNT, CDR2 YENEEA. CDR3 sequence (DNA): TGTGCCAGCAGCTTTGGAAGGGTAGCGGGGGGGCGGGCAGATACGCAGTATTTT. Its translation is CASSFGRVAGGRADTQYF.

Turning to this clonotype: The final CDR3 position lacks the conserved phenylalanine or tryptophan, pointing to a likely read error. The chain employs TRBV20-1 and TRBJ2-7; D is possibly TRBD1 (5 bases). V lost 0 bases and J 0 bases, leaving 15 bases between the germline ends. The germline gives CDR1 DFQATT, CDR2 SNEGSKA (reference sequence). This CDR3 spans 16 amino acids. The CDR3 bases are TGCAGTGCTAGAGATCGTCAGGGCCTCCTCTCCTACGAGCAGTACTTA. Its translation is CSARDRQGLLSYEQYL.

This clonotype has ten or more counts. This rearrangement joins TRBV12-3 or TRBV12-4 to TRBJ1-2; D might be TRBD1 (5 bases). This CDR3 is built from 13 residues. Trimming pared 7 bases from V and 2 bases from J, leaving 11 bases between. CDR3 sequence (DNA): TGTGCCAGCACTCACAGGATCAACTATGGCTACACCTTC. As protein: CASTHRINYGYTF.

This clonotype was counted only a few times. The rearrangement links TRBV5-5 to TRBJ2-7; either TRBD1 or TRBD2 may fit D (5 bases each). With 4 bases removed from V and 1 base from J, the gap between germline ends came to 9 bases. Looked up from germline, CDR1 is SGHKS and CDR2 is YYEKEE (reference sequence). The CDR3 sequence is 13 residues long. CDR3 sequence: CASSMGRSYEQYF. CDR3 nucleotide sequence: TGTGCCAGCAGCATGGGACGGTCCTACGAGCAGTACTTC.

The chain couples TRBV4-1 to TRBJ2-1; TRBD2 matches at 14 bases. The CDR3 loop spans 16 amino acids. The V gene end was trimmed by 4 bases and the J gene end by 8 bases; junction bases not matched to a gene: 7. CDR1 and CDR2 from the germline V gene are MGHRA and YSYEKL. The CDR3 DNA sequence: TGCGCCAGCAGCCCGGTGACTAGCGGGGGGGCCCATGAGCAGTTCTTC. Amino acids: CASSPVTSGGAHEQFF.

This clonotype was counted a few times. V and J are TRBV13 and TRBJ2-5; tentative D call: TRBD1 (5 bases). Germline CDR1 and CDR2: PRHDT and FYEKMQ (reference sequence). V shed 4 bases and J shed 1 base, with 13 bases lying between them. The CDR3 covers 15 residues. CDR3 sequence reads: CASSSRIQGQETQYF. CDR3 bases: TGTGCCAGCAGCTCTAGGATCCAGGGCCAAGAGACCCAGTACTTC.

This clonotype was observed once. A much larger clone sits a single nucleotide away, making a read error possible. This chain joins TRBV11-3 and TRBJ2-1; D remains unclear. Germline V CDR1 and CDR2: SGHNT, YENEEA. This CDR3 is built from 13 residues. The CDR3 is CGSSFPGYNEQFF. CDR3 nucleotide sequence: TGTGGCAGCAGCTTCCCGGGCTACAATGAGCAGTTCTTC.

Note on this clonotype: Lacking the conserved final phenylalanine or tryptophan, this CDR3 likely reflects a read error. This rearrangement joins TRBV27 to TRBJ2-1; 8 bases agree with TRBD2. After removal of 2 bases from V and 8 bases from J, the junction contained 5 bases not matched to a gene. CDR3 length: 14 residues. The germline gives CDR1 MNHEY, CDR2 SMNVEV (reference sequence). Here the CDR3 DNA reads TGTGCCAGCAGTTTAGAGCGGGAGTTTTATGAGCAGTTCTTA. Translated: CASSLEREFYEQFL.

This rearrangement joins TRBV28 to TRBJ2-7; D is unclear. The CDR3 covers 14 residues. Germline values: CDR1 MDHEN, CDR2 SYDVKM. The V and J ends lost 6 bases and 2 bases respectively, with 14 bases between them. DNA of the CDR3: TGTGCCAGCAGACTCACGGCCGAGACCTACGAGCAGTACTTC. This encodes CASRLTAETYEQYF.

There are many counts of this clonotype. This chain links TRBV7-2 with TRBJ1-1; D may be TRBD1 (6 bases). CDR1 SGHTA and CDR2 FQGNSA come from the germline V gene. V was shortened by 5 bases and J by 11 bases, with 24 bases between the two germline ends. This CDR3 has 15 residues. The CDR3 sequence: CASSPVLGARTVAFF. As DNA, the CDR3 is TGTGCCAGCAGCCCCGTTTTGGGGGCGCGTACCGTGGCTTTCTTT.

There are a few counts of this clonotype. The gene calls are TRBV27 and TRBJ2-7; 8 bases match TRBD2. There are 14 residues in the CDR3. Germline lookup yields CDR1 MNHEY and CDR2 SMNVEV (reference sequence). J was trimmed by 3 bases and V by 5 bases; bases with no gene match: 6. DNA for the CDR3: TGTGCCAGCAGTGCTAGCGGGTCCTTCTACGAGCAGTACTTC. This translates into CASSASGSFYEQYF.

This clonotype has ten or more counts. The chain is built from TRBV7-3 and TRBJ2-1; perhaps TRBD2 as D (6 bases). Trimming took off 2 bases at V and 10 bases at J, with 24 bases between the two ends. Germline V gives CDR1 SGHTA, CDR2 FQGTGA. This CDR3 has 17 residues. CDR3: CASSLAGGMSGMGEQFF. The CDR3 nucleotides are TGTGCCAGCAGCTTAGCTGGCGGGATGTCGGGGATGGGGGAGCAGTTCTTC.

This clonotype was counted only a few times. The V call is TRBV3-1, the J call TRBJ2-5, with 8 bases lining up with TRBD2. This CDR3 spans 17 amino acids. Germline V gene data show CDR1 as LGHDT and CDR2 as YNNKEL (reference sequence). After removal of 0 bases from V and 0 bases from J, the junction contained 6 bases not matched to a gene. CDR3 loop: CASSQDAPAGDQETQYF. DNA for the CDR3: TGTGCCAGCAGCCAAGATGCCCCAGCGGGGGACCAAGAGACCCAGTACTTC.

This clonotype was detected many times. The genes are TRBV27 and TRBJ2-7; D is ambiguous. Germline V gives CDR1 MNHEY, CDR2 SMNVEV (reference sequence). The CDR3 is made up of 13 amino acids. Trimming removed 2 bases from V and 3 bases from J, with 8 bases in between. For the CDR3, the DNA is TGTGCCAGCAGTTTAACAGCCAACTACGAGCAGTACTTC. It is translated as CASSLTANYEQYF.

This clonotype has only a few counts. This chain connects TRBV20-1 to TRBJ2-3; tentative D call: TRBD2 (5 bases). The length of the CDR3 is 17 residues. V lost 0 bases to trimming and J lost 0 bases, with 16 bases between them. Germline V gives CDR1 DFQATT, CDR2 SNEGSKA (reference sequence). The CDR3 DNA reads as TGCAGTGCTAGAGATCTAGTAGCGAGGTTAAGCACAGATACGCAGTATTTT. Its protein is CSARDLVARLSTDTQYF.

This clonotype was seen many times. This chain links TRBV6-2 or TRBV6-3 with TRBJ1-1, with D hard to call. Germline V gene sequence: CDR1 MNHEY, CDR2 SVGEGT. The length of the CDR3 is 13 residues. V was clipped by 0 bases and J by 4 bases, with 6 bases between them. CDR3 coding DNA: TGTGCCAGCAGTTACTCGAGGGCCACTGAAGCTTTCTTT. Its translation: CASSYSRATEAFF.

This clonotype was detected many times. This chain connects TRBV11-2 to TRBJ2-1; 8 bases agree with TRBD2. The CDR3 length is 15 residues. Looked up from germline, CDR1 is SGHAT and CDR2 is FQNNGV. After removal of 2 bases from V and 9 bases from J, the junction contained 9 bases not matched to a gene. CDR3 sequence (DNA): TGTGCCAGCAGCTTAATCCGGGGGGGCAGCGGTGAGCAGTTCTTC. Translated, it gives CASSLIRGGSGEQFF. The full variable domain, rest sourced from reference TRBV11-2 and TRBJ2-1, is EAGVAQSPRYKIIEKRQSVAFWCNPISGHATLYWYQQILGQGPKLLIQFQNNGVVDDSQLPKDRFSAERLKGVDSTLKIQPAKLEDSAVYLCASSLIRGGSGEQFFGPGTRLTVL.

This clonotype was counted between two and nine times. V gene TRBV11-2 combines with J gene TRBJ2-7; 10 nucleotides line up with TRBD2. CDR3 length equals 17 residues. After removal of 4 bases from V and 1 base from J, the junction contained 10 bases not matched to a gene. Germline V gives CDR1 SGHAT, CDR2 FQNNGV. As DNA, the CDR3 is TGTGCCAGCAGCTCCCCCTCCGGGACTAGCGTGTCCTACGAGCAGTACTTC. This translates into CASSSPSGTSVSYEQYF.

This clonotype has only a few counts. The V and J genes are TRBV24-1 and TRBJ2-2, with D perhaps matching TRBD2 (5 bases). The ends were cut back, 4 bases at V and 6 bases at J, with 5 bases in the middle. Germline CDR1 KGHDR, CDR2 SFDVKD. There are 12 residues in the CDR3. CDR3 region: CATSDGAGELFF. Here the CDR3 DNA reads TGTGCCACCAGTGACGGGGCCGGGGAGCTGTTTTTT.